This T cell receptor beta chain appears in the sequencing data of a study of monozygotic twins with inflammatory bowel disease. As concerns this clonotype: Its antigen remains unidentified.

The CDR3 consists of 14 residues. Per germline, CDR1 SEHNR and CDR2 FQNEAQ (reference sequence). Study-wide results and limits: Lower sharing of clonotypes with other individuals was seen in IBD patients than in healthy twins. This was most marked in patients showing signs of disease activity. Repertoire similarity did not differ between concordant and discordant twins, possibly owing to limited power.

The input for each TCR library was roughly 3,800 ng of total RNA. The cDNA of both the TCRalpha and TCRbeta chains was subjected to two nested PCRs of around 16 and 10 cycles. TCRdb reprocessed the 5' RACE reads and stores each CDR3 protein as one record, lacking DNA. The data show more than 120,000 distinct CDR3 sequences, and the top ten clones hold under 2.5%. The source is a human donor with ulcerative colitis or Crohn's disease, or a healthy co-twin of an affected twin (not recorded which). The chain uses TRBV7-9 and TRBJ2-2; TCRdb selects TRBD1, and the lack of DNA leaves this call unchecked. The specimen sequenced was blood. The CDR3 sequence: CASNIWDREGELFF.